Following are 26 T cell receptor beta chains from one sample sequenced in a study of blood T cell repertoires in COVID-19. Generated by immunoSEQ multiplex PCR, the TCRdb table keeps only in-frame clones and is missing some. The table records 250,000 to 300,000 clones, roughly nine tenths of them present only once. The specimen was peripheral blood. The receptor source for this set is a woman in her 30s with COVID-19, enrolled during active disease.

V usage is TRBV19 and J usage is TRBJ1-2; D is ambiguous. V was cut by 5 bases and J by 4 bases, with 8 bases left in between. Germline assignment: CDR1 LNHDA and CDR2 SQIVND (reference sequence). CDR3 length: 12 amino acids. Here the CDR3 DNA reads TGTGCCAGTAGTCCGGGGATCTATGGCTACACCTTC. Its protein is CASSPGIYGYTF.

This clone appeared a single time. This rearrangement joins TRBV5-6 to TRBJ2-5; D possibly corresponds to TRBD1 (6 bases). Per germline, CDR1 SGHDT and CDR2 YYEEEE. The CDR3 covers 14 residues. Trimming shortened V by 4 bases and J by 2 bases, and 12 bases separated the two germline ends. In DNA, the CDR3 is TGTGCCAGCAGCCCGCTGACAGGACAAGAGACCCAGTACTTC. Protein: CASSPLTGQETQYF.

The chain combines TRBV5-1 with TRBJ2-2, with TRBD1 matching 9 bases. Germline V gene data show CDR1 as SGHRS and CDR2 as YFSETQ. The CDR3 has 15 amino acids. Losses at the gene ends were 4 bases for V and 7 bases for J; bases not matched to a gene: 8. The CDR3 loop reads CASSVDRGLNGELFF. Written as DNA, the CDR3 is TGCGCCAGCAGCGTGGACAGGGGTCTGAACGGGGAGCTGTTTTTT.

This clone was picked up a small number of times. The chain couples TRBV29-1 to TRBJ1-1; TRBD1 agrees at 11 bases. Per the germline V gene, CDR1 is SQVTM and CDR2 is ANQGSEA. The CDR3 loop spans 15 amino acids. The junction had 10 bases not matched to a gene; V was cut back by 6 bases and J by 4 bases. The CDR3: CSVLGQGVQATEAFF. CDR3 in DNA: TGCAGCGTGCTGGGACAGGGGGTTCAGGCCACTGAAGCTTTCTTT.

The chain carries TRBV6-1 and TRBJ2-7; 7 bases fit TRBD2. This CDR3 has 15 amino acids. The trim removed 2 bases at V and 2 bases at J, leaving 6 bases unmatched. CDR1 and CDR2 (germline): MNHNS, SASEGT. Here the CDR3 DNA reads TGTGCCAGCAGTGAATATCTGCGGGGGACCTACGAGCAGTACTTC. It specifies CASSEYLRGTYEQYF.

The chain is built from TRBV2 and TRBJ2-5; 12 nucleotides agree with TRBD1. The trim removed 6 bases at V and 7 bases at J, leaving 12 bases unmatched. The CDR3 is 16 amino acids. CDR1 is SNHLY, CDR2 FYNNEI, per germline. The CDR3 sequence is CASSTGTGGAGGTQYF. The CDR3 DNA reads TGTGCCAGCAGCACCGGGACAGGGGGCGCAGGGGGGACCCAGTACTTC.

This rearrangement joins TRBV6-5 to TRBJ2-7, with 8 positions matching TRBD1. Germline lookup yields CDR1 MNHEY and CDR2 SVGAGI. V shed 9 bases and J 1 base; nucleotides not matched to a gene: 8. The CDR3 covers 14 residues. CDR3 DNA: TGTGCCAGTCGAAGGACAGGGCTATCCTACGAGCAGTACTTC. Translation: CASRRTGLSYEQYF.

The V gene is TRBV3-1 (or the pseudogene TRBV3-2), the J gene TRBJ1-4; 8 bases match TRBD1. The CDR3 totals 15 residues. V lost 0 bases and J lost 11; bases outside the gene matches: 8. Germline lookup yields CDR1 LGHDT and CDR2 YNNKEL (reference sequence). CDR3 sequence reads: CASSQDGQGRDKLFF. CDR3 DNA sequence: TGTGCCAGCAGCCAAGATGGACAGGGTAGGGACAAACTGTTTTTT.

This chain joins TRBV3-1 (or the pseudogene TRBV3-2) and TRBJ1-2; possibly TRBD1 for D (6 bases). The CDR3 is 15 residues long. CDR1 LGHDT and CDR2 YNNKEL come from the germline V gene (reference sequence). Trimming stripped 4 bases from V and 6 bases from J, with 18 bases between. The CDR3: CASSRRGGRSDGYTF. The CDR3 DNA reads TGTGCCAGCAGCCGCCGGGGGGGGCGTTCCGATGGCTACACCTTC.

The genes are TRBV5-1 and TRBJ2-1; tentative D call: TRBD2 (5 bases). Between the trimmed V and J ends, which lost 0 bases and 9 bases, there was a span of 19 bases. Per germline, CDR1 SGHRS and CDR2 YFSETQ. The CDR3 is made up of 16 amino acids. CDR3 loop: CASSLEEESFTGEQFF. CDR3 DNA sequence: TGCGCCAGCAGCTTGGAGGAGGAATCGTTCACGGGTGAGCAGTTCTTC.

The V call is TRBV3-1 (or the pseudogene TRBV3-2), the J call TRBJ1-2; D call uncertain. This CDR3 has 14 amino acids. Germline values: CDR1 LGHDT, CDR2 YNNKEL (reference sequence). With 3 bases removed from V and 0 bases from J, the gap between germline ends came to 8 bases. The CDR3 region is CASSQMGPNYGYTF. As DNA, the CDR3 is TGTGCCAGCAGCCAGATGGGCCCTAACTATGGCTACACCTTC.

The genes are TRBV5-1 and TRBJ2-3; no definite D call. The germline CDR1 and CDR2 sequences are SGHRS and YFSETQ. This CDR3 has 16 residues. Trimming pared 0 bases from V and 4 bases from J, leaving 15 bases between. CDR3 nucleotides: TGCGCCAGCAGCTTGGGAGTAGTGGCTGCGGCAGATACGCAGTATTTT. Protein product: CASSLGVVAAADTQYF.

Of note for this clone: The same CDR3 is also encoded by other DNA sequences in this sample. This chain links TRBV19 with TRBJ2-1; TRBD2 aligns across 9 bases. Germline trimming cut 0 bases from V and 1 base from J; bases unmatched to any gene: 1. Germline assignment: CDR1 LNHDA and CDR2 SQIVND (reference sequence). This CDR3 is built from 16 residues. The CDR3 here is CASSIDSGGSYNEQFF. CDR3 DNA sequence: TGTGCCAGTAGTATAGATAGCGGGGGTTCCTACAATGAGCAGTTCTTC.

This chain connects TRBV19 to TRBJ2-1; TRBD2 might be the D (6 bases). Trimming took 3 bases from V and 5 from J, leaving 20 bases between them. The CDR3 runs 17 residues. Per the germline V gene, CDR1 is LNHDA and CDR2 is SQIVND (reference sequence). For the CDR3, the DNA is TGTGCCAGTAGTATCCCGGCGAGCCGTGGGGGGAACAATGAGCAGTTCTTC. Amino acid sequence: CASSIPASRGGNNEQFF.

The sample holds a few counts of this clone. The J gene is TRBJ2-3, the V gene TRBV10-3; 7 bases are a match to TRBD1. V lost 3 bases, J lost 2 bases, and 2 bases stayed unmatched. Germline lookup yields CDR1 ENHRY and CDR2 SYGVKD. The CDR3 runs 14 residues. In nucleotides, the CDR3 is TGTGCCATCAGTGAAAGGGGGCTCACAGATACGCAGTATTTT. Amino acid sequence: CAISERGLTDTQYF.

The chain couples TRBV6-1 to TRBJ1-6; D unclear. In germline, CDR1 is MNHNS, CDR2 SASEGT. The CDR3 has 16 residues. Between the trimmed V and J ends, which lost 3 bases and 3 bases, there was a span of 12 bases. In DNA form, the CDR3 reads TGTGCCAGCAGTGAGGTGGGTGCGGGCTATAATTCACCCCTCCACTTT. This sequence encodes CASSEVGAGYNSPLHF.

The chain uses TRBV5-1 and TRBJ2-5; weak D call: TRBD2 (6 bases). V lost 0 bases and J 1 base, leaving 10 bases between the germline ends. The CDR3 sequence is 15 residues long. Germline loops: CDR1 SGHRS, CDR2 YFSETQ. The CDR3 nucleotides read TGCGCCAGCAGCTTGGGTGCGGGACGCCAAGAGACCCAGTACTTC. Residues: CASSLGAGRQETQYF.

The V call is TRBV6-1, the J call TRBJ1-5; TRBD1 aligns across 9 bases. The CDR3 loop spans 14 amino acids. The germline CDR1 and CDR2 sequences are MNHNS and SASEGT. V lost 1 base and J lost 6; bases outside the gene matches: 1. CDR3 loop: CASSEGTGVQPQHF. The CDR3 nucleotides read TGTGCCAGCAGTGAAGGGACAGGGGTTCAGCCCCAGCATTTT.

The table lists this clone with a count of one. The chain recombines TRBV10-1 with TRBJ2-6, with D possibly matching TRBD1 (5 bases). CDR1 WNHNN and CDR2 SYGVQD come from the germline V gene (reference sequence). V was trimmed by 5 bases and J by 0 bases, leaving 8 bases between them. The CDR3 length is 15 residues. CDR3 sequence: CASSPQGSGANVLTF. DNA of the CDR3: TGCGCCAGCAGTCCCCAGGGCTCTGGGGCCAACGTCCTGACTTTC.

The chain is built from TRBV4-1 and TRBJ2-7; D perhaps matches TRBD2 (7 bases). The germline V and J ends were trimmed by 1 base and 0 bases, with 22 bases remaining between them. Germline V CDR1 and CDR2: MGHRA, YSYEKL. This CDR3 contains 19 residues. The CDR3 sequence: CASSQGPKKTGGPSYEQYF. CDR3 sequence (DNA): TGCGCCAGCAGCCAAGGCCCCAAGAAAACCGGGGGGCCCTCCTACGAGCAGTACTTC.

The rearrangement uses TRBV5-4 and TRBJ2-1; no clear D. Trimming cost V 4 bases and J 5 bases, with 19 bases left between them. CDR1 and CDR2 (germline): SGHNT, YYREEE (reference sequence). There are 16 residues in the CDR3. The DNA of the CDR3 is TGTGCCAGCAGCACGCCCCTCGTATCTAGAGACAATGAGCAGTTCTTC. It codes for CASSTPLVSRDNEQFF.

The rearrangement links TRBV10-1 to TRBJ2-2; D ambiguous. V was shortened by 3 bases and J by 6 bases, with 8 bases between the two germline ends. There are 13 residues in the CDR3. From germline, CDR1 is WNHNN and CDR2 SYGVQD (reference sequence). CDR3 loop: CASSEVRAGELFF. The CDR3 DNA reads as TGCGCCAGCAGTGAAGTCCGGGCCGGGGAGCTGTTTTTT.

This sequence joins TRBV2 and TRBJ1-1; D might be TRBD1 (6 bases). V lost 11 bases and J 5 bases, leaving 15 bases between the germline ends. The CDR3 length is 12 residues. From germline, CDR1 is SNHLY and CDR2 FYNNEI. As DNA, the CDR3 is TGTGCCCGGGAGAGGGGGGGGACTGAAGCTTTCTTT. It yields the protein CARERGGTEAFF.

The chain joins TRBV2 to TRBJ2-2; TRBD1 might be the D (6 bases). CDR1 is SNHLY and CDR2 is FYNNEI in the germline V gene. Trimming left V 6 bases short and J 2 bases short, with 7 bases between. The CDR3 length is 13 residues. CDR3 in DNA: TGTGCCAGCAGGGGGACAAACACCGGGGAGCTGTTTTTT. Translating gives CASRGTNTGELFF.

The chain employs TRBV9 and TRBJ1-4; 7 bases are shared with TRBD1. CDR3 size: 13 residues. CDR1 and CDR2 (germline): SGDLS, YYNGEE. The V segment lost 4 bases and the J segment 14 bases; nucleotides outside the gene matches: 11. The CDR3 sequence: CASSSRPDRVLFF. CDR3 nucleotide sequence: TGTGCCAGCAGCTCACGACCCGACAGGGTCCTGTTTTTT.

This CDR3 is CASSRNRGRPHGYTF. For the CDR3, the DNA is TGTGCCAGCAGTCGAAACAGGGGCCGACCACATGGCTACACCTTC. The genes are TRBV6-5 and TRBJ1-2; 7 nucleotides match TRBD1. This CDR3 is 15 amino acids long. CDR1 and CDR2 (germline): MNHEY, SVGAGI. The J segment lost 6 bases and the V segment lost 5 bases, leaving 12 bases of the junction unmatched.